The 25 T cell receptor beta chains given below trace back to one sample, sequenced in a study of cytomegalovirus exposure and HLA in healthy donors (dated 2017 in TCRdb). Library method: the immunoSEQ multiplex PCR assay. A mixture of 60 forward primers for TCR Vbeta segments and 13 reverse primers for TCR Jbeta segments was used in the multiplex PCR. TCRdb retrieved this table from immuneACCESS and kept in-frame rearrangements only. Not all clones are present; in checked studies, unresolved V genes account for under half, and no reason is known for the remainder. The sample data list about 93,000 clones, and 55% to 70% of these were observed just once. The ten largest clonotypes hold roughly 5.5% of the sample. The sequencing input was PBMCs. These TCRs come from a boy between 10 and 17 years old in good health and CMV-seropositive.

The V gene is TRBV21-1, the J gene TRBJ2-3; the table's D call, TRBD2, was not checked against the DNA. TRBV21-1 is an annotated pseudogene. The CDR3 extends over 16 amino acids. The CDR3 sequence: CASSKPGADGADTQYF. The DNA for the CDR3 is TGTGCCAGCAGCAAACCCGGAGCGGATGGGGCAGATACGCAGTATTTT.

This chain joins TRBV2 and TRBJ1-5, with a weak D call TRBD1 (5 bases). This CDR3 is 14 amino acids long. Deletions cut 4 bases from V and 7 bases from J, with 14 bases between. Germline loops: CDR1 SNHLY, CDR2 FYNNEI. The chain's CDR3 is CASSAGREGQPQHF. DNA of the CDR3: TGTGCCAGCAGTGCGGGCAGGGAAGGGCAGCCCCAGCATTTT.

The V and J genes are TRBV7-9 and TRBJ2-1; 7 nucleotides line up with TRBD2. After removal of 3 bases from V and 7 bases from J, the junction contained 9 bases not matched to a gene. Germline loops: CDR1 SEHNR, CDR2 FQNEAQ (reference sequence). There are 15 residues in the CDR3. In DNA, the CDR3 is TGTGCCAGCAGCTTTAGAAGCGGGGACCCAAATGAGCAGTTCTTC. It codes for CASSFRSGDPNEQFF.

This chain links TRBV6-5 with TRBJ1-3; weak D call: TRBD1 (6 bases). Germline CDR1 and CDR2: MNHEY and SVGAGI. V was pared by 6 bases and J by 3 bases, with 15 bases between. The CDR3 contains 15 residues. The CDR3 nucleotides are TGTGCCAGCAGAAGGGACACAGAAGATGGAAACACCATATATTTT. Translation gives CASRRDTEDGNTIYF.

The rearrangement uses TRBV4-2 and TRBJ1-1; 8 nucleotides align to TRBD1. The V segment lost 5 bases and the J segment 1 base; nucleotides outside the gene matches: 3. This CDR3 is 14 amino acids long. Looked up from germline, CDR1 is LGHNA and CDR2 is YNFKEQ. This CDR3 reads CASSSGQGNTEAFF. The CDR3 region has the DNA TGTGCCAGCAGCTCCGGACAGGGGAACACTGAAGCTTTCTTT.

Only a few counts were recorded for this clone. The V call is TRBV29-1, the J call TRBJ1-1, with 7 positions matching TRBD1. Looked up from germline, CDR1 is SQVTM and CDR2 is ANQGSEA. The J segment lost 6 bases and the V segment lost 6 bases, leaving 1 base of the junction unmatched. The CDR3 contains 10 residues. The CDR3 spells CSVGQSEAFF. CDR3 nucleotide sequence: TGCAGCGTGGGACAGTCTGAAGCTTTCTTT.

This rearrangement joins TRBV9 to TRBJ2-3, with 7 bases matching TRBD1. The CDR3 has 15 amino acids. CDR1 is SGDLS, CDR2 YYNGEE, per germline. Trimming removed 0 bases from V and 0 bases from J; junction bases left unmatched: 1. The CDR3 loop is CASSVGGQSTDTQYF. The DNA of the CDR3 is TGTGCCAGCAGCGTAGGGGGACAGAGCACAGATACGCAGTATTTT.

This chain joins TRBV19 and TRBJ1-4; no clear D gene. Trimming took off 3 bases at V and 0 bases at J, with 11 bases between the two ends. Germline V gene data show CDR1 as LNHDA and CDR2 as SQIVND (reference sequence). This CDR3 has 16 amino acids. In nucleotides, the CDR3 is TGTGCCAGTAGTATCTTGGGCCGAGCAACTAATGAAAAACTGTTTTTT. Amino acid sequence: CASSILGRATNEKLFF.

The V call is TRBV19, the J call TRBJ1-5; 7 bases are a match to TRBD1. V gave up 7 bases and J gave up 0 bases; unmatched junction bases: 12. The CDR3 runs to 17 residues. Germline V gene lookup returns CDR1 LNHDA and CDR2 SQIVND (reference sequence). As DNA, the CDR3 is TGTGCCAGTACCAAAGGGACAGTCCCTCTTAGCAATCAGCCCCAGCATTTT. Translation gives CASTKGTVPLSNQPQHF.

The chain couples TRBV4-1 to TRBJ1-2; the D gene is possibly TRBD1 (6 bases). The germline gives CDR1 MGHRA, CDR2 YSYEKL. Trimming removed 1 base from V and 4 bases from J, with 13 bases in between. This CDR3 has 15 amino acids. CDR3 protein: CASSQGQDLIYGYTF. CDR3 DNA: TGCGCCAGCAGCCAAGGACAGGACCTCATCTATGGCTACACCTTC.

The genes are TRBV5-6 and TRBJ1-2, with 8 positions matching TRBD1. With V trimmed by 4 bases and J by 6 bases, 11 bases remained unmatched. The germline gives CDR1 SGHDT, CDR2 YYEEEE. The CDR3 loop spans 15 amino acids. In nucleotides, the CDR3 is TGTGCCAGCAGCCATCCTGTACAGGGGGGAAATGGCTACACCTTC. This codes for CASSHPVQGGNGYTF.

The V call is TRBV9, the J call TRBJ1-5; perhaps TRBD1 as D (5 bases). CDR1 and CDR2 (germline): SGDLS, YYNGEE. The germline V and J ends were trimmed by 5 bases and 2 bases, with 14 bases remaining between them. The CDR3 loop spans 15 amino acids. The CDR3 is CASSGGGGRNQPQHF. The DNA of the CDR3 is TGTGCCAGCAGTGGTGGCGGGGGTCGCAATCAGCCCCAGCATTTT.

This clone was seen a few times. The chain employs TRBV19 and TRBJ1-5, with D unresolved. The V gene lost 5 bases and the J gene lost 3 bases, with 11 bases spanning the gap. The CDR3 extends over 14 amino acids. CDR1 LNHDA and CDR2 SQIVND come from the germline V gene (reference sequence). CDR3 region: CASSDVGLNQPQHF. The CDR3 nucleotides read TGTGCCAGTAGTGACGTCGGACTCAATCAGCCCCAGCATTTT.

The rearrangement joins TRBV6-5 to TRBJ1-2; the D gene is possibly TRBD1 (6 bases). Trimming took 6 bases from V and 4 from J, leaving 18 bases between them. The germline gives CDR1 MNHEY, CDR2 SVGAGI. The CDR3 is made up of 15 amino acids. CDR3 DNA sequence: TGTGCCAGCAGAGAGACAGGATTAGACTCCTATGGCTACACCTTC. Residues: CASRETGLDSYGYTF.

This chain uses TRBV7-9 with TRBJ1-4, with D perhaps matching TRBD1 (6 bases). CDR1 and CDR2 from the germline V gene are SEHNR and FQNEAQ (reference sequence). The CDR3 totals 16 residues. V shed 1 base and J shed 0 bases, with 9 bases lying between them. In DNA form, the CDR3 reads TGTGCCAGCAGCTTAGGACAGGACCCAACTAATGAAAAACTGTTTTTT. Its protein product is CASSLGQDPTNEKLFF.

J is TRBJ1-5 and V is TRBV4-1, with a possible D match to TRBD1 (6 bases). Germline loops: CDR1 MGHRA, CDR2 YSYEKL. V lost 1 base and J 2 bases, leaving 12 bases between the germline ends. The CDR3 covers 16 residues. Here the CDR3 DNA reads TGCGCCAGCAGCCAAGGATGGGGGCTCGGCAATCAGCCCCAGCATTTT. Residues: CASSQGWGLGNQPQHF.

The CDR3 loop is CASSFTTGLSYEQYF. The CDR3 nucleotides read TGTGCCAGCAGCTTTACGACAGGGCTCTCCTACGAGCAGTACTTC. This rearrangement joins TRBV7-8 to TRBJ2-7; 7 nucleotides agree with TRBD1. J lost 0 bases, V lost 3 bases, and 5 bases had no gene match. This CDR3 has 15 amino acids. Germline V gives CDR1 SGHVS, CDR2 FQNEAQ.

The CDR3 region is CAIPINYRGPLLAYEQYF. Here the CDR3 DNA reads TGTGCCATTCCGATTAATTACAGGGGACCCCTTTTAGCCTACGAGCAGTACTTC. V and J are TRBV27 and TRBJ2-7; 7 bases line up with TRBD1. V trimming: 10 bases; J trimming: 2 bases; junction bases outside the gene matches: 23. Germline CDR1 and CDR2: MNHEY and SMNVEV (reference sequence). The CDR3 loop spans 18 amino acids.

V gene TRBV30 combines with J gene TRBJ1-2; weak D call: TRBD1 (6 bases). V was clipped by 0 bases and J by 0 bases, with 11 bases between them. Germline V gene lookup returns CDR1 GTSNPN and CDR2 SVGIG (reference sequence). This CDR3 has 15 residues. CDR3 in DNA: TGTGCCTGGAGTGTACAGGGTCGAGCTAACTATGGCTACACCTTC. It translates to CAWSVQGRANYGYTF.

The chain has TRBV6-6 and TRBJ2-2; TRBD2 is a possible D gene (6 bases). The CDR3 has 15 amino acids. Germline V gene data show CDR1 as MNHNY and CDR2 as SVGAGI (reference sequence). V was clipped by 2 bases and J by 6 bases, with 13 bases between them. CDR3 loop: CASSYGLASSGELFF. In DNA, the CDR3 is TGTGCCAGCAGTTACGGGCTAGCGTCGTCCGGGGAGCTGTTTTTT.

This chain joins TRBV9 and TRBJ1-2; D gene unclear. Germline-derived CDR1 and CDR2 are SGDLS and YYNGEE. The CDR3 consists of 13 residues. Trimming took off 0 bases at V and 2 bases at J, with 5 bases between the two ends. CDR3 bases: TGTGCCAGCAGCGTAGGGGCCAACTATGGCTACACCTTC. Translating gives CASSVGANYGYTF.

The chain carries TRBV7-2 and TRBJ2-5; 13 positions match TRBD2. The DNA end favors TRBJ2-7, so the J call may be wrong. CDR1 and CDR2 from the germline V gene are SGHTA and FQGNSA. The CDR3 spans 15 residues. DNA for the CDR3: TGTGCCAGCAGCTTAGTGAGGACTAGCGGGAGCGAGCAGTACTTC. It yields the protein CASSLVRTSGSEQYF.

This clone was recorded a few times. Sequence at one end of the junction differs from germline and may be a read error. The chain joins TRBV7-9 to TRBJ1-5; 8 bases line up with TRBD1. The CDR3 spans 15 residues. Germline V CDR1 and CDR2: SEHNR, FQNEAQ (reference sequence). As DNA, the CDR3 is TGTTCCAGCAGTAAGGGGACAGGCGATAATCAGCCCCAGCATTTT. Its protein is CSSSKGTGDNQPQHF.

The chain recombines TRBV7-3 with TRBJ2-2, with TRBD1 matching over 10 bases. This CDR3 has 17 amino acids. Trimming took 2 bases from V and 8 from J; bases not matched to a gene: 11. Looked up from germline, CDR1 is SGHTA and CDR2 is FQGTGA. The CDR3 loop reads CASSLSPGQGPEGELFF. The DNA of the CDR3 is TGTGCCAGCAGCTTATCTCCGGGACAGGGGCCTGAGGGGGAGCTGTTTTTT.

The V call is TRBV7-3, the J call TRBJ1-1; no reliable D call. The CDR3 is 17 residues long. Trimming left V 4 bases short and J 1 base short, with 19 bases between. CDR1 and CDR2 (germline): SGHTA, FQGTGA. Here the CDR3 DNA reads TGTGCCAGCAGCTCCAATCCGTTGACACCCCAGAACACTGAAGCTTTCTTT. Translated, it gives CASSSNPLTPQNTEAFF.